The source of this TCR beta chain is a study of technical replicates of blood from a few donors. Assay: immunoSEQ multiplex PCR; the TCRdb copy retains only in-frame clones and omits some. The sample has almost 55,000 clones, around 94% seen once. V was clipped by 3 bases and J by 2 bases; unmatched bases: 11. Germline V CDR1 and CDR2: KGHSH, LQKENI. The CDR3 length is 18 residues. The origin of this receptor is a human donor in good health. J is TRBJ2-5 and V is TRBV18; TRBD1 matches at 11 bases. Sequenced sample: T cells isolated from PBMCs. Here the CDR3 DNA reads TGTGCCAGCTCACCTCGGTCCCGGCGGGACAGGGGGCAAGAGACCCAGTACTTC. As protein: CASSPRSRRDRGQETQYF.